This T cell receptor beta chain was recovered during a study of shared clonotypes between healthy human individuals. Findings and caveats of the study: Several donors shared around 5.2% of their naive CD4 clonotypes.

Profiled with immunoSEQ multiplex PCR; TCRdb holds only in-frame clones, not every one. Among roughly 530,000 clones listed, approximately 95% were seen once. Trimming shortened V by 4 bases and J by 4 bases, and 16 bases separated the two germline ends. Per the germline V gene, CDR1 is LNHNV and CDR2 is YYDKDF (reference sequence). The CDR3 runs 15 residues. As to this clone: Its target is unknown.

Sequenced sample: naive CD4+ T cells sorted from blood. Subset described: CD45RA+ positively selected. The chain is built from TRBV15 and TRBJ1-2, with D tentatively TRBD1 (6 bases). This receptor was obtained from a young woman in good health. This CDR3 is CATSTNRAGSYGYTF. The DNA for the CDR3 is TGTGCCACCAGCACAAACAGGGCGGGGTCCTATGGCTACACCTTC.